This T cell receptor beta chain was observed in a study of response to subunit inactivated influenza vaccine. Regarding the study as a whole: The authors suggested that few new T cells are recruited per seasonal influenza vaccination.

This clonotype turned up a few times. What it binds is unknown. Each CDR3 protein gets one entry after TCRdb re-called the RT-PCR reads with MiXCR. The sample includes around 580,000 distinct CDR3 sequences, 12% of them seen just once. The clonotype originates from a middle-aged man who received an inactivated influenza vaccine. The starting material was PBMCs from blood, obtained on the day of vaccination.

The CDR3 protein is CASSFILSYEQYF. DNA of the CDR3: TGTGCCAGCAGTTTTATCCTCAGCTACGAGCAGTACTTC. The chain joins TRBV12-3 or TRBV12-4 to TRBJ2-7; no clear D. V lost 3 bases and J 3 bases, leaving 9 bases between the germline ends. The CDR3 is 13 residues long.